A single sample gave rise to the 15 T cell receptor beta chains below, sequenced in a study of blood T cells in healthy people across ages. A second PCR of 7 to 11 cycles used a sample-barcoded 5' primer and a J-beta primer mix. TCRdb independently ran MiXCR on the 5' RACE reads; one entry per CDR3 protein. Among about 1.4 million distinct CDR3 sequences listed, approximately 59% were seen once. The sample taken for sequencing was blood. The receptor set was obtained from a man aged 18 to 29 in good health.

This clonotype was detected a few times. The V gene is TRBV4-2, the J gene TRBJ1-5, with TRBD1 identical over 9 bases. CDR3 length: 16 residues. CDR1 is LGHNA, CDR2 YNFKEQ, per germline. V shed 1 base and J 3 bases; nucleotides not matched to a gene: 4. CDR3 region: CASSQGDRDINQPQHF. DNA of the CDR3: TGTGCCAGCAGCCAAGGGGACAGGGATATCAATCAGCCCCAGCATTTT.

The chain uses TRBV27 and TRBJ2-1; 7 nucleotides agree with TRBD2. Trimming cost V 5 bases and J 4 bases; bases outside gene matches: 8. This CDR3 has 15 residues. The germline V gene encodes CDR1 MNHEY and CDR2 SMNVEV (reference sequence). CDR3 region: CASSTLSAGYNEQFF. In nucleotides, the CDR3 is TGTGCCAGCAGTACACTTTCAGCGGGGTACAATGAGCAGTTCTTC.

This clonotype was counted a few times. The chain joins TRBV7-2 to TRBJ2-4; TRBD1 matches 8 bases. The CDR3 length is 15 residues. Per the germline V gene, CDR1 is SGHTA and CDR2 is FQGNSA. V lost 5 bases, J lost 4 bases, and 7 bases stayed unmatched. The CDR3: CASSPGQELKNIQYF. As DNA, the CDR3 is TGTGCCAGCAGCCCGGGACAGGAGCTTAAAAACATTCAGTACTTC.

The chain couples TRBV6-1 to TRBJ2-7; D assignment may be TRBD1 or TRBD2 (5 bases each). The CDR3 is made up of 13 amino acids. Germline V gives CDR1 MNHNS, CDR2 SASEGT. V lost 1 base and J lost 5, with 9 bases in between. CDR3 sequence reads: CASSEVGDHEQYF. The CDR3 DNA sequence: TGTGCCAGCAGTGAAGTAGGGGACCACGAGCAGTACTTC.

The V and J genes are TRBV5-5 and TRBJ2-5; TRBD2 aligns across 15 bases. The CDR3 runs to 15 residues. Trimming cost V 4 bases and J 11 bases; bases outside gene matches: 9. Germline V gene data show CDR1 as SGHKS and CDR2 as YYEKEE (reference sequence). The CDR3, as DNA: TGTGCCAGCAGCCCGGGACTAGCGGGAGGAGGGGAGCAGTACTTC. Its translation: CASSPGLAGGGEQYF.

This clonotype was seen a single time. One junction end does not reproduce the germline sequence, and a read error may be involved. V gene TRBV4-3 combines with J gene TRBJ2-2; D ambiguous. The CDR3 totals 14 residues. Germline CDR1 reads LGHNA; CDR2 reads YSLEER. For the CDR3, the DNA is TGCGCCAGCAGTCAAGTTTTTGGGTCCGGGGAGCTGTTTTTT. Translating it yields CASSQVFGSGELFF.

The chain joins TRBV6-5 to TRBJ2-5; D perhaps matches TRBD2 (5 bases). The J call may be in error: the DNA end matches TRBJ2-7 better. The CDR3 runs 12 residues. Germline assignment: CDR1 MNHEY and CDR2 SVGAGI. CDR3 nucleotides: TGTGCCAGCAGTGCGGGTATCCACGAGCAGTACTTC. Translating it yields CASSAGIHEQYF.

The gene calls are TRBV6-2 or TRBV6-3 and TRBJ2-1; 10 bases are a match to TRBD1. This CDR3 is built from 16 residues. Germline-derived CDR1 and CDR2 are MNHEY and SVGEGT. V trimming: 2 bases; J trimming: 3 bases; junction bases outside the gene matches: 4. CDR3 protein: CASSYRGTGDYNEQFF. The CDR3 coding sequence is TGTGCCAGCAGTTACCGCGGGACAGGGGACTACAATGAGCAGTTCTTC.

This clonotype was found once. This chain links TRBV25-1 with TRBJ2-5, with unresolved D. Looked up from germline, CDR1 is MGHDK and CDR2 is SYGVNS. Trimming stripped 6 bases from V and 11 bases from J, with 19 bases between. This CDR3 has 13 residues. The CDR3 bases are TGTGCCAGCAGGGAAGTAGGCCACAATGAGCAGTACTTC. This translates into CASREVGHNEQYF.

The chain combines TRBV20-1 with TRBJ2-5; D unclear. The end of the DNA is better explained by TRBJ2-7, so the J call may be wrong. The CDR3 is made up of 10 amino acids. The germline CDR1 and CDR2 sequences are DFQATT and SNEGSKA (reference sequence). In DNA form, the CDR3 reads TGCAGTGCTAGCATTCCCGAGCAGTACTTC. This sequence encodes CSASIPEQYF.

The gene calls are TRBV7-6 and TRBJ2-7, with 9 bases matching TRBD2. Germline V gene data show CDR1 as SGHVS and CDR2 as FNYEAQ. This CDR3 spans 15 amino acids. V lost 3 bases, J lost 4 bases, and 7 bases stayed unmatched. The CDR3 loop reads CASSFLREGSYEQYF. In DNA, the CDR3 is TGTGCCAGCAGCTTCCTGCGGGAGGGGTCTTACGAGCAGTACTTC.

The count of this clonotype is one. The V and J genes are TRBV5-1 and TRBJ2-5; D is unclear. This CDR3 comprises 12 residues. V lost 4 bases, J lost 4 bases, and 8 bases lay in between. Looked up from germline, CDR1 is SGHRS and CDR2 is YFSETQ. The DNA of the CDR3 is TGCGCCAGCAGCAACTGGGCAGAGACCCAGTACTTC. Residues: CASSNWAETQYF. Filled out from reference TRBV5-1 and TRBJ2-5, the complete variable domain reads KAGVTQTPRYLIKTRGQQVTLSCSPISGHRSVSWYQQTPGQGLQFLFEYFSETQRNKGNFPGRFSGRQFSNSRSEMNVSTLELGDSALYLCASSNWAETQYFGPGTRLLVL.

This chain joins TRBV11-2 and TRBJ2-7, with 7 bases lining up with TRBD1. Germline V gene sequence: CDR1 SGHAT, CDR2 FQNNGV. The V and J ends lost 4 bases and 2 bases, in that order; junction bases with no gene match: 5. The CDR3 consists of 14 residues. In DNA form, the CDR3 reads TGTGCCAGCAGCTCAACAGGGGAAACCTACGAGCAGTACTTC. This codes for CASSSTGETYEQYF.

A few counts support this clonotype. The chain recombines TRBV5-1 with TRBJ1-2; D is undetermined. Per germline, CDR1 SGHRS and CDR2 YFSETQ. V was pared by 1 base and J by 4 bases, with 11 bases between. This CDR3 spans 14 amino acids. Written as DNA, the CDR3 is TGCGCCAGCAGCTTGTCAGCCGATATCTATGGCTACACCTTC. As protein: CASSLSADIYGYTF.

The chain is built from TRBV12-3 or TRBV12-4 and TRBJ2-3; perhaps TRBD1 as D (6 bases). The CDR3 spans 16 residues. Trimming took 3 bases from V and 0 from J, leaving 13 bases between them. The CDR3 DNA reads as TGTGCCAGCAGTTTTTGGGGGCCACCTAGCACAGATACGCAGTATTTT. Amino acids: CASSFWGPPSTDTQYF.